The entry that follows covers one T cell receptor (beta chain) sequence. This specimen belongs to a study of blood T cell repertoires in COVID-19. In the study overall: Sample material is recorded as cDNA or gDNA derived from T cells, B-cell-depleted T cells, or PBMCs.

Using immunoSEQ multiplex PCR, the repertoire was profiled, and TCRdb retains in-frame clones only, with some absent. In the table there are approximately 50,000 clones, roughly nine tenths of which are singletons. The origin of this receptor is a human donor in a cohort sampled during active COVID-19. The specimen sequenced was peripheral blood.

This chain's CDR3 is CASSYSQGSYEQYF. Here the CDR3 DNA reads TGTGCCAGCAGTTACTCACAGGGGAGCTACGAGCAGTACTTC. This chain joins TRBV6-5 and TRBJ2-7; 7 positions agree with TRBD1. This CDR3 spans 14 amino acids. Trimming took 0 bases from V and 3 from J; bases not matched to a gene: 2. Germline assignment: CDR1 MNHEY and CDR2 SVGAGI.